The 9 T cell receptor beta chains given below trace back to one sample, sequenced in a study of T cell responses to AZD1222 COVID-19 vaccine (dated by TCRdb to about 2021). The library was prepared using the immunoSEQ multiplex PCR assay. Not all clones reach the TCRdb copy of this immuneACCESS table, which keeps in-frame sequences only. Checked studies attribute under half of the gap to unresolved V genes and leave the rest unexplained. This sample gives around 110,000 clones in total; less than 95% of them show up just once. The ten largest clones capture approximately 8.2% of the sample. Sample time point, as interpreted from the label and publication: about 28 days (+/-7) after the second vaccine dose. The source material was peripheral blood, sampled 28 days after the second AZD1222 dose. Receptors were obtained from an adult who received the AZD1222 COVID-19 vaccine.

The rearrangement links TRBV6-6 to TRBJ2-1; tentative D call: TRBD2 (5 bases). This CDR3 has 12 amino acids. CDR1 and CDR2 (germline): MNHNY, SVGAGI (reference sequence). V lost 6 bases and J 10 bases, leaving 13 bases between the germline ends. CDR3 residues: CASRNGVDEQFF. Written as DNA, the CDR3 is TGTGCCAGCAGGAACGGGGTGGACGAGCAGTTCTTC.

V usage is TRBV18 and J usage is TRBJ1-3, with 12 nucleotides matching TRBD1. Germline V gene lookup returns CDR1 KGHSH and CDR2 LQKENI. The CDR3 spans 17 residues. V lost 0 bases, J lost 7 bases, and 7 bases stayed unmatched. The CDR3 loop is CASSPPGQGAWRNTIYF. CDR3 bases: TGTGCCAGCTCACCACCGGGACAGGGGGCCTGGAGGAACACCATATATTTT.

This clone is a singleton in its sample. The chain combines TRBV29-1 with TRBJ2-1, with a possible D match to TRBD2 (6 bases). Per germline, CDR1 SQVTM and CDR2 ANQGSEA. The CDR3 extends over 14 amino acids. V was cut by 3 bases and J by 3 bases, with 12 bases left in between. The CDR3 sequence: CSVDSGVIYNEQFF. The CDR3 DNA sequence: TGCAGCGTTGACTCGGGGGTGATCTACAATGAGCAGTTCTTC.

The chain employs TRBV5-1 and TRBJ2-1, with D tentatively TRBD1 (6 bases). Trimming cost V 3 bases and J 2 bases, with 12 bases left between them. Looked up from germline, CDR1 is SGHRS and CDR2 is YFSETQ. CDR3 length: 15 amino acids. Here the CDR3 reads CASSWQGLPYNEQFF. CDR3 DNA: TGCGCCAGCAGCTGGCAGGGGCTCCCCTACAATGAGCAGTTCTTC.

V is TRBV6-2 or TRBV6-3 and J is TRBJ1-5, with TRBD1 matching over 7 bases. The CDR3 runs to 16 residues. From germline, CDR1 is MNHEY and CDR2 SVGEGT. Trimming cost V 0 bases and J 9 bases; bases outside gene matches: 11. The CDR3 DNA is TGTGCCAGCAGTTACTCGATGGGACAGCCCGAAGGGCCCCAGCATTTT. Its translation: CASSYSMGQPEGPQHF.

J is TRBJ1-2 and V is TRBV5-4, with TRBD1 matching 8 bases. The CDR3 totals 15 residues. Per the germline V gene, CDR1 is SGHNT and CDR2 is YYREEE (reference sequence). The V gene end was trimmed by 2 bases and the J gene end by 6 bases; junction bases not matched to a gene: 9. The CDR3 here is CASSLDRGSGDGYTF. CDR3 sequence (DNA): TGTGCCAGCAGCTTAGACAGGGGCTCGGGAGATGGCTACACCTTC. Together with reference TRBV5-4 and TRBJ1-2, the CDR3 gives the full variable domain: ETGVTQSPTHLIKTRGQQVTLRCSSQSGHNTVSWYQQALGQGPQFIFQYYREEENGRGNFPPRFSGLQFPNYSSELNVNALELDDSALYLCASSLDRGSGDGYTFGSGTRLTVV.

The rearrangement uses TRBV27 and TRBJ1-1, with 8 bases identical to TRBD1. Germline assignment: CDR1 MNHEY and CDR2 SMNVEV (reference sequence). The V and J ends lost 8 bases and 5 bases, in that order; junction bases with no gene match: 7. The CDR3 length is 13 residues. The DNA for the CDR3 is TGTGCCAGCCGCAGGGGGCGCGTTACTGAAGCTTTCTTT. Its protein is CASRRGRVTEAFF.

This chain connects TRBV19 to TRBJ2-7; weak D call: TRBD2 (5 bases). Per germline, CDR1 LNHDA and CDR2 SQIVND (reference sequence). Trimming took off 8 bases at V and 1 base at J, with 12 bases between the two ends. This CDR3 contains 13 residues. The CDR3 DNA is TGTGCCAGTTCCGGACTGAGATCCTACGAGCAGTACTTC. Translation gives CASSGLRSYEQYF.

The chain couples TRBV6-5 to TRBJ2-7; D gene uncertain. The CDR3 is made up of 14 amino acids. Trimming stripped 6 bases from V and 6 bases from J, with 18 bases between. CDR1 MNHEY and CDR2 SVGAGI come from the germline V gene. Here the CDR3 DNA reads TGTGCCAGCAGCCAAGGATCCCCCGTTGGCGAGCAGTACTTC. Translating it yields CASSQGSPVGEQYF.